The 4 T cell receptor beta chains reported below all come from one sample, sequenced in a study of neoadjuvant anti-PD-1 for oral cavity cancer. Generated by immunoSEQ multiplex PCR, the TCRdb table keeps only in-frame clones and is missing some. This repertoire shows approximately 10,000 clones, around 64% found once; its top ten account for roughly 4.5%. The time point denotes: after neoadjuvant nivolumab, at surgical resection. Source: PBMCs, taken after nivolumab (anti-PD-1) treatment. These receptor sequences come from a person aged 35-79 years with oral cavity squamous cell carcinoma.

V gene TRBV27 combines with J gene TRBJ2-2; a possible D gene is TRBD1 (6 bases). CDR1 MNHEY and CDR2 SMNVEV come from the germline V gene (reference sequence). Trimming stripped 1 base from V and 6 bases from J, with 9 bases between. CDR3 length equals 14 residues. The CDR3: CASSLLAGAGELFF. The CDR3 coding sequence is TGTGCCAGCAGTTTATTGGCAGGGGCCGGGGAGCTGTTTTTT.

The chain couples TRBV7-9 to TRBJ2-1; 7 nucleotides match TRBD2. Germline V gene sequence: CDR1 SEHNR, CDR2 FQNEAQ (reference sequence). The CDR3 extends over 17 amino acids. After removal of 5 bases from V and 2 bases from J, the junction contained 12 bases not matched to a gene. CDR3 region: CASSTRGLAEAYNEQFF. In DNA, the CDR3 is TGTGCCAGCAGCACTAGGGGCCTAGCGGAGGCCTACAATGAGCAGTTCTTC.

V and J are TRBV9 and TRBJ1-1, with 7 bases that match TRBD1. CDR1 is SGDLS and CDR2 is YYNGEE in the germline V gene. Trimming at V came to 3 bases and at J to 0 bases, leaving 5 bases not matched to a gene. This CDR3 has 15 residues. Here the CDR3 DNA reads TGTGCCAGCAGCGCACCACAGGGGATGAACACTGAAGCTTTCTTT. It encodes CASSAPQGMNTEAFF.

The chain joins TRBV5-4 to TRBJ2-7, with D possibly being TRBD1 (5 bases). V gave up 1 base and J gave up 6 bases, with 14 bases separating them. Germline V gives CDR1 SGHNT, CDR2 YYREEE (reference sequence). The CDR3 is 14 amino acids. The CDR3 region has the DNA TGTGCCAGCAGCTTGATGGGCAGGGCTGCCGAGCAGTACTTC. Amino acids: CASSLMGRAAEQYF.